This is a list of T cell receptor beta chains from one sample in a study of memory CD4+ T cells and cytomegalovirus serostatus. Here immunoSEQ multiplex PCR was the method, and the copy in TCRdb shows in-frame clones only, minus some. Of about 73,000 clones detected, about 73% appear once; the ten largest clones hold around 2.6%. What was sequenced was memory CD4+ T cells from blood. The receptors stem from an adult in good health and CMV-seropositive. The CDR3 runs from the conserved cysteine through the conserved F or W. The D gene is left open where the match is weak. A clone size is listed for some rows: how often the clone was seen (once, few, many), or a class if it is expanded.

V gene,D gene,J gene,CDR3 length,clone size,CDR3 protein,CDR3 DNA
TRBV28,TRBD1,TRBJ2-5,14,NA,CASSRDRVRETQYF,TGTGCCAGCAGCAGGGACAGGGTGAGAGAGACCCAGTACTTC
TRBV29-1,TRBD1,TRBJ1-2,11,NA,CSFDRVGGYTF,TGCAGCTTCGACAGGGTTGGTGGCTACACCTTC
TRBV7-6,NA,TRBJ2-5,13,NA,CASSPDSGETQYF,TGTGCCAGCAGCCCTGACTCGGGAGAGACCCAGTACTTC
TRBV14,TRBD2,TRBJ2-1,16,NA,CASSQAGTSGINEQFF,TGTGCCAGCAGCCAGGCTGGGACTAGCGGGATAAATGAGCAGTTCTTC
TRBV7-9,NA,TRBJ1-2,12,NA,CASSSEGYGYTF,TGTGCCAGCAGCTCCGAGGGGTATGGCTACACCTTC
TRBV2,TRBD1,TRBJ1-3,14,NA,CASSVDRGFGTIYF,TGTGCCAGCAGTGTGGACAGGGGGTTCGGCACCATATATTTT
TRBV19,NA,TRBJ2-2,15,NA,CASSRGTENTGELFF,TGTGCCAGTAGTCGGGGGACAGAGAACACCGGGGAGCTGTTTTTT
TRBV2,NA,TRBJ2-6,14,NA,CASISDSGANVLTF,TGTGCCAGCATTTCCGACTCTGGGGCCAACGTCCTGACTTTC
TRBV30,NA,TRBJ1-5,14,NA,CAWSPTDGNQPQHF,TGTGCCTGGAGTCCGACCGACGGGAATCAGCCCCAGCATTTT
TRBV7-9,NA,TRBJ1-5,11,NA,CAVGEVQPQHF,TGTGCCGTCGGAGAAGTTCAGCCCCAGCATTTT
TRBV12-5,NA,TRBJ2-1,16,few,CASGLVSGSVYNEQFF,TGTGCTAGTGGTTTGGTATCCGGGAGTGTTTACAATGAGCAGTTCTTC
TRBV7-2,NA,TRBJ1-2,13,NA,CASIQALSYGYTF,TGTGCCAGCATTCAAGCGCTTAGCTATGGCTACACCTTC
TRBV28,NA,TRBJ1-1,13,NA,CASTGRWNTEAFF,TGTGCCAGTACGGGGAGGTGGAACACTGAAGCTTTCTTT
TRBV21-1,NA,TRBJ2-2,14,NA,CASSNCSNTGELFF,TGTGCCAGCAGCAATTGTTCGAACACCGGGGAGCTGTTTTTT
TRBV9,NA,TRBJ2-1,14,NA,CASSVAPRDNEQFF,TGTGCCAGCAGCGTAGCTCCACGGGACAATGAGCAGTTCTTC
TRBV10-2,NA,TRBJ1-5,13,few,CASNEYSNQPQHF,TGCGCCAGCAACGAGTATAGCAATCAGCCCCAGCATTTT
TRBV13,NA,TRBJ1-1,15,NA,CASSPLLGLNTEAFF,TGTGCCAGCAGCCCCTTACTCGGGCTGAACACTGAAGCTTTCTTT
TRBV19,NA,TRBJ1-5,14,few,CASKFVDSSQPQHF,TGTGCCAGTAAATTCGTGGACAGCAGTCAGCCCCAGCATTTT
TRBV4-2,NA,TRBJ1-5,19,NA,CASSQAPQGRGYSNQPQHF,TGTGCCAGCAGCCAGGCACCGCAGGGACGGGGCTATAGCAATCAGCCCCAGCATTTT
TRBV4-3,TRBD2,TRBJ2-3,18,NA,CASSQELGLAGDVDTQYF,TGCGCCAGCAGCCAAGAATTGGGACTAGCGGGAGATGTAGATACGCAGTATTTT
TRBV29-1,TRBD1,TRBJ2-1,13,NA,CSGGQGMNNEQFF,TGCAGCGGCGGACAGGGTATGAACAATGAGCAGTTCTTC
TRBV5-4,NA,TRBJ2-1,15,NA,CASSGQFSSYNEQFF,TGTGCCAGCAGCGGACAGTTCAGCTCCTACAATGAGCAGTTCTTC
TRBV6-5,NA,TRBJ1-1,13,NA,CASSRRENTEAFF,TGTGCCAGCAGCCGGAGGGAGAACACTGAAGCTTTCTTT
TRBV27,NA,TRBJ2-5,14,once,CASSRMGPPGTQYF,TGTGCCAGCAGTCGGATGGGACCCCCGGGAACCCAGTACTTC
TRBV2,NA,TRBJ1-5,14,NA,CASSGLPSNQPQHF,TGTGCCAGCAGTGGGCTCCCTAGCAATCAGCCCCAGCATTTT
TRBV7-2,TRBD2,TRBJ2-3,15,NA,CASSLNAGVADTQYF,TGTGCCAGCAGTCTAAACGCGGGAGTAGCAGATACGCAGTATTTT
TRBV27,NA,TRBJ2-3,15,NA,CASSLYAGYTDTQYF,TGTGCCAGCAGTTTATATGCGGGATACACAGATACGCAGTATTTT
TRBV30,TRBD1,TRBJ1-6,13,NA,CAWQGQGRTPLHF,TGTGCCTGGCAGGGACAGGGAAGGACACCCCTCCACTTT